Below are 32 T cell receptor beta chains sequenced from a single sample in a study of T cell responses to AZD1222 COVID-19 vaccine. The method was immunoSEQ multiplex PCR; TCRdb's version includes in-frame clones alone and lacks a portion of them. The table records tens of thousands of clones, approximately 85% of them present only once. The sample consisted of peripheral blood, taken 28 days after the second AZD1222 dose. Every receptor here comes from an adult who received the AZD1222 COVID-19 vaccine.

This clone showed up just a few times. The CDR3 loop reads CAISESGVSYNEQFF. The CDR3 coding sequence is TGTGCCATCAGTGAGTCAGGAGTCTCCTACAATGAGCAGTTCTTC. V and J are TRBV10-3 and TRBJ2-1; D is uncertain. The V and J ends lost 0 bases and 0 bases respectively, with 6 bases between them. The CDR3 totals 15 residues. Germline V CDR1 and CDR2: ENHRY, SYGVKD.

This clone was picked up a small number of times. The chain combines TRBV19 with TRBJ1-3; D ambiguous. V was pared by 4 bases and J by 5 bases, with 9 bases between. CDR1 is LNHDA, CDR2 SQIVND, per germline (reference sequence). This CDR3 spans 13 amino acids. CDR3: CASSTAGRNTIYF. The DNA of the CDR3 is TGTGCCAGTAGTACAGCGGGCCGAAACACCATATATTTT.

The V and J genes are TRBV27 and TRBJ1-1; tentative D call: TRBD1 (5 bases). Germline lookup yields CDR1 MNHEY and CDR2 SMNVEV (reference sequence). Trimming removed 3 bases from V and 3 bases from J, with 23 bases in between. The CDR3 consists of 18 residues. CDR3 in DNA: TGTGCCAGCAGTTTTTCCGATCAGCAGGGTTATAAGGACACTGAAGCTTTCTTT. Amino acid sequence: CASSFSDQQGYKDTEAFF.

This chain links TRBV19 with TRBJ2-3; possibly TRBD2 for D (5 bases). The V end lost 4 bases, the J end lost 0 bases, and 11 bases lay between the germline ends. Looked up from germline, CDR1 is LNHDA and CDR2 is SQIVND (reference sequence). The CDR3 is 15 residues long. The CDR3, as DNA: TGTGCCAGTAGTAGCCTAGCACCAAGCACAGATACGCAGTATTTT. It yields the protein CASSSLAPSTDTQYF.

This chain links TRBV19 with TRBJ2-1, with 13 bases fitting TRBD2. The germline V gene encodes CDR1 LNHDA and CDR2 SQIVND (reference sequence). J gave up 4 bases and V 5 bases, and 8 bases lay outside the gene matches. This CDR3 spans 17 amino acids. Here the CDR3 DNA reads TGTGCCAGTAGTGGGCGACTAGCGGGAGGCCTATACAATGAGCAGTTCTTC. This codes for CASSGRLAGGLYNEQFF.

The rearrangement uses TRBV18 and TRBJ2-7; D is unclear. Germline V gives CDR1 KGHSH, CDR2 LQKENI. CDR3 length: 13 amino acids. V was cut by 3 bases and J by 4 bases, with 10 bases left in between. The CDR3 loop reads CASSPGLSYEQYF. In DNA form, the CDR3 reads TGTGCCAGCTCACCTGGTCTTTCATACGAGCAGTACTTC.

The genes are TRBV5-1 and TRBJ2-3; D unresolved. Germline V gives CDR1 SGHRS, CDR2 YFSETQ. V lost 4 bases and J lost 6, with 12 bases in between. The CDR3 sequence is 13 residues long. This CDR3 reads CASSPALTDTQYF. The DNA of the CDR3 is TGCGCCAGCAGCCCCGCTTTAACGGATACGCAGTATTTT.

The chain recombines TRBV6-5 with TRBJ2-7; 8 bases line up with TRBD1. Germline-derived CDR1 and CDR2 are MNHEY and SVGAGI. This CDR3 comprises 14 residues. The V gene end was trimmed by 2 bases and the J gene end by 1 base; junction bases not matched to a gene: 1. The CDR3: CASSYDRGSYEQYF. DNA for the CDR3: TGTGCCAGCAGTTACGACAGGGGATCCTACGAGCAGTACTTC.

The chain employs TRBV7-8 and TRBJ1-4, with 8 bases that match TRBD1. Germline-derived CDR1 and CDR2 are SGHVS and FQNEAQ. Trimming at V came to 5 bases and at J to 7 bases, leaving 9 bases not matched to a gene. The CDR3 runs 15 residues. This CDR3 is CASSPRSGGFEKLFF. The DNA of the CDR3 is TGTGCCAGCAGCCCGCGCTCAGGGGGCTTTGAAAAACTGTTTTTT.

The gene calls are TRBV6-5 and TRBJ1-1; D is unclear. Germline V lookup: CDR1 MNHEY, CDR2 SVGAGI. With 5 bases removed from V and 1 base from J, the gap between germline ends came to 8 bases. The CDR3 is 13 amino acids. CDR3 protein: CASSPLRNTEAFF. Written as DNA, the CDR3 is TGTGCCAGCAGTCCCCTACGGAACACTGAAGCTTTCTTT.

This CDR3 is CASSQGQGDIWGYTF. The CDR3 bases are TGTGCCAGCAGCCAAGGACAGGGGGATATATGGGGCTACACCTTC. The chain has TRBV4-2 and TRBJ1-2; 9 bases match TRBD1. CDR3 length equals 15 residues. Germline assignment: CDR1 LGHNA and CDR2 YNFKEQ. V lost 1 base, J lost 8 bases, and 8 bases stayed unmatched.

The chain carries TRBV5-5 and TRBJ1-4; weak D call: TRBD1 (5 bases). Germline CDR1 reads SGHKS; CDR2 reads YYEKEE (reference sequence). The V end was cut by 0 bases, the J end by 3 bases, with 9 bases between. This CDR3 has 15 amino acids. The CDR3 spells CASSLVRGSNEKLFF. The CDR3 coding sequence is TGTGCCAGCAGCTTGGTCCGGGGGTCTAATGAAAAACTGTTTTTT.

The chain joins TRBV6-2 or TRBV6-3 to TRBJ2-2; D remains ambiguous. The CDR3 loop spans 18 amino acids. V was trimmed by 0 bases and J by 1 base, leaving 15 bases between them. CDR1 and CDR2 from the germline V gene are MNHEY and SVGEGT. CDR3 DNA: TGTGCCAGCAGTTACTCGAGTAGCCAGGTGATGAACACCGGGGAGCTGTTTTTT. Residues: CASSYSSSQVMNTGELFF.

The rearrangement links TRBV11-3 to TRBJ2-5; D gene unclear. The CDR3 consists of 13 residues. Germline values: CDR1 SGHNT, CDR2 YENEEA. V was clipped by 0 bases and J by 4 bases, with 6 bases between them. The CDR3 protein is CASSLDPGETQYF. CDR3 in DNA: TGTGCCAGCAGCTTAGATCCCGGAGAGACCCAGTACTTC. Using reference TRBV11-3 and TRBJ2-5 for the parts outside the CDR3, the full variable domain is EAGVVQSPRYKIIEKKQPVAFWCNPISGHNTLYWYLQNLGQGPELLIRYENEEAVDDSQLPKDRFSAERLKGVDSTLKIQPAELGDSAVYLCASSLDPGETQYFGPGTRLLVL.

This clone was counted a single time. V usage is TRBV6-5 and J usage is TRBJ1-1; 11 nucleotides agree with TRBD1. The CDR3 has 16 amino acids. The V gene's germline CDR1 is MNHEY and CDR2 SVGAGI. The V segment lost 2 bases and the J segment 4 bases; nucleotides outside the gene matches: 6. CDR3 sequence reads: CASSYGWDRGATEAFF. The DNA for the CDR3 is TGTGCCAGCAGTTACGGTTGGGACAGGGGGGCCACTGAAGCTTTCTTT.

The J gene is TRBJ1-3, the V gene TRBV18; D might be TRBD1 (5 bases). The CDR3 runs to 16 residues. Germline V gene sequence: CDR1 KGHSH, CDR2 LQKENI. Trimming left V 0 bases short and J 2 bases short, with 11 bases between. CDR3 nucleotides: TGTGCCAGCTCACCACCTACGGAAGGGGCTGGAAACACCATATATTTT. This codes for CASSPPTEGAGNTIYF. Full variable domain (missing parts from reference TRBV18 and TRBJ1-3): NAGVMQNPRHLVRRRGQEARLRCSPMKGHSHVYWYRQLPEEGLKFMVYLQKENIIDESGMPKERFSAEFPKEGPSILRIQQVVRGDSAAYFCASSPPTEGAGNTIYFGEGSWLTVV.

The V and J genes are TRBV5-4 and TRBJ2-7; D may be TRBD1 (5 bases). CDR1 SGHNT and CDR2 YYREEE come from the germline V gene (reference sequence). Trimming stripped 2 bases from V and 5 bases from J, with 14 bases between. The CDR3 covers 14 residues. CDR3 region: CASSFWGRLNEQYF. CDR3 bases: TGTGCCAGCAGCTTTTGGGGCAGGCTTAACGAGCAGTACTTC.

The CDR3 coding sequence is TGTGCCAGCAGCCTCCGGGGCCCTGGAAACACCATATATTTT. The encoded protein is CASSLRGPGNTIYF. The rearrangement uses TRBV27 and TRBJ1-3, with D perhaps TRBD1 (5 bases). The germline V gene has CDR1 MNHEY and CDR2 SMNVEV (reference sequence). The CDR3 contains 14 residues. V lost 6 bases to trimming and J lost 2 bases, with 11 bases between them.

The DNA of the CDR3 is TGTGCCAGCAGCTGGGGACAGGGGACCTACTACGAGCAGTACTTC. Encoded protein: CASSWGQGTYYEQYF. The gene calls are TRBV5-6 and TRBJ2-7, with TRBD1 identical over 10 bases. CDR3 length equals 15 residues. V shed 3 bases and J 3 bases; nucleotides not matched to a gene: 6. Germline CDR1 and CDR2: SGHDT and YYEEEE. The entire variable domain, with the rest obtained from reference TRBV5-6 and TRBJ2-7, is as follows: DAGVTQSPTHLIKTRGQQVTLRCSPKSGHDTVSWYQQALGQGPQFIFQYYEEEERQRGNFPDRFSGHQFPNYSSELNVNALLLGDSALYLCASSWGQGTYYEQYFGPGTRLTVT.

The chain employs TRBV7-3 and TRBJ2-2; TRBD1 agrees at 7 bases. The CDR3 has 16 residues. J was trimmed by 2 bases and V by 5 bases; bases with no gene match: 8. Germline lookup yields CDR1 SGHTA and CDR2 FQGTGA. CDR3 sequence (DNA): TGTGCCAGCAGCCCGAAACAGGGGTCCAACACCGGGGAGCTGTTTTTT. As protein: CASSPKQGSNTGELFF.

The CDR3, as DNA: TGTGCCAGCAGTTCGACCTCTAGCGGGGGGTCCTACGAGCAGTACTTC. It codes for CASSSTSSGGSYEQYF. The rearrangement uses TRBV6-6 and TRBJ2-7; 11 positions match TRBD2. The CDR3 loop spans 16 amino acids. Germline V lookup: CDR1 MNHNY, CDR2 SVGAGI (reference sequence). V trimming: 4 bases; J trimming: 1 base; junction bases outside the gene matches: 6.

The V and J genes are TRBV7-8 and TRBJ2-3, with 14 bases aligning to TRBD2. The CDR3 is 15 amino acids. The V segment lost 5 bases and the J segment 9 bases; nucleotides outside the gene matches: 7. Germline lookup yields CDR1 SGHVS and CDR2 FQNEAQ. This CDR3 reads CASSPGLAGVGTQYF. Written as DNA, the CDR3 is TGTGCCAGCAGCCCGGGACTAGCGGGAGTAGGGACGCAGTATTTT.

V usage is TRBV5-1 and J usage is TRBJ2-1, with 11 bases that match TRBD2. The CDR3 has 17 amino acids. Germline V lookup: CDR1 SGHRS, CDR2 YFSETQ. V was pared by 4 bases and J by 0 bases, with 6 bases of the junction left unmatched. The CDR3, as DNA: TGCGCCAGCAGCGTAGGGACTAGCGGATACTCCTACAATGAGCAGTTCTTC. As protein: CASSVGTSGYSYNEQFF.

The chain is built from TRBV2 and TRBJ1-5; weak D call: TRBD1 (6 bases). CDR1 and CDR2 (germline): SNHLY, FYNNEI. The V end lost 7 bases, the J end lost 9 bases, and 16 bases lay between the germline ends. The CDR3 runs to 13 residues. CDR3 DNA: TGTGCCAGCACCGAAGGGGGGCTAAGGCCCCAGCATTTT. Amino acids: CASTEGGLRPQHF.

V gene TRBV2 combines with J gene TRBJ2-5; TRBD1 matches 9 bases. Germline V gene sequence: CDR1 SNHLY, CDR2 FYNNEI. CDR3 length: 15 amino acids. The trim removed 5 bases at V and 6 bases at J, leaving 10 bases unmatched. This CDR3 is CASSPRTGVPQTQYF. CDR3 sequence (DNA): TGTGCCAGCAGTCCACGGACAGGGGTCCCCCAGACCCAGTACTTC.

The rearrangement uses TRBV5-1 and TRBJ1-4, with D tentatively TRBD1 (6 bases). Trimming removed 3 bases at V and 8 bases at J, with 17 bases between. The CDR3 is made up of 15 amino acids. The germline V gene encodes CDR1 SGHRS and CDR2 YFSETQ. CDR3 coding DNA: TGCGCCAGCAGCTCGGGTCCCGGTCAGGGGGAAAAACTGTTTTTT. It translates to CASSSGPGQGEKLFF.

The chain uses TRBV2 and TRBJ1-5, with D tentatively TRBD1 (6 bases). The CDR3 runs 17 residues. V lost 3 bases and J 2 bases, leaving 17 bases between the germline ends. Germline V gives CDR1 SNHLY, CDR2 FYNNEI. DNA of the CDR3: TGTGCCAGCAGTGATGGGTCCCAGGGGACGCGCAATCAGCCCCAGCATTTT. It encodes CASSDGSQGTRNQPQHF. Supplemented by reference TRBV2 and TRBJ1-5, the full variable domain reads EPEVTQTPSHQVTQMGQEVILRCVPISNHLYFYWYRQILGQKVEFLVSFYNNEISEKSEIFDDQFSVERPDGSNFTLKIRSTKLEDSAMYFCASSDGSQGTRNQPQHFGDGTRLSIL.

The CDR3 loop reads CATTALDLAYPSRDEQFF. CDR3 DNA: TGTGCCACCACCGCACTCGACCTAGCATACCCTTCAAGGGATGAGCAGTTCTTC. The rearrangement uses TRBV24-1 and TRBJ2-1; D perhaps matches TRBD2 (5 bases). V was clipped by 8 bases and J by 8 bases, with 30 bases between them. Per germline, CDR1 KGHDR and CDR2 SFDVKD. The CDR3 sequence is 18 residues long.

This sequence joins TRBV28 and TRBJ1-1; D unresolved. V lost 10 bases and J 1 base, leaving 16 bases between the germline ends. The CDR3 is made up of 14 amino acids. Looked up from germline, CDR1 is MDHEN and CDR2 is SYDVKM. The CDR3 sequence is CATTLGGPNTEAFF. For the CDR3, the DNA is TGTGCCACCACCTTGGGAGGTCCGAACACTGAAGCTTTCTTT.

This chain uses TRBV4-3 with TRBJ2-1; 7 nucleotides line up with TRBD1. The V and J ends lost 3 bases and 2 bases, in that order; junction bases with no gene match: 4. CDR1 and CDR2 from the germline V gene are LGHNA and YSLEER. The CDR3 length is 15 residues. The CDR3 DNA reads as TGCGCCAGCAGCCAGAGACAGGGAACCTACAATGAGCAGTTCTTC. Translating gives CASSQRQGTYNEQFF.

J is TRBJ2-7 and V is TRBV30; TRBD1 agrees at 7 bases. The CDR3 has 14 amino acids. V gave up 2 bases and J gave up 2 bases; unmatched junction bases: 6. Germline-derived CDR1 and CDR2 are GTSNPN and SVGIG (reference sequence). The CDR3 DNA is TGTGCCTGGAGTATTTGGGACAGACCCTACGAGCAGTACTTC. Its protein is CAWSIWDRPYEQYF.

The table lists this clone with a few counts. This sequence joins TRBV7-6 and TRBJ1-6; weak D call: TRBD1 (5 bases). V lost 4 bases, J lost 13 bases, and 23 bases lay in between. The CDR3 sequence is 16 residues long. Germline V lookup: CDR1 SGHVS, CDR2 FNYEAQ. The CDR3 DNA follows: TGTGCCAGCAGCTCCCCGTCCAGGACAAGCCTCCAGCCCCTCCACTTT. The encoded protein is CASSSPSRTSLQPLHF.